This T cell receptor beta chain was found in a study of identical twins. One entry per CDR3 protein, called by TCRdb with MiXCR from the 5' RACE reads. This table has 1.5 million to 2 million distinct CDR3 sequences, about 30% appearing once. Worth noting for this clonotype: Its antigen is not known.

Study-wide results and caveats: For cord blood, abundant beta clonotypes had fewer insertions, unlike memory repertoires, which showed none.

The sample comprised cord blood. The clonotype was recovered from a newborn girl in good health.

CDR3 protein: CASSGERYTGELFF. The CDR3 DNA reads as TGTGCCAGCAGCGGGGAGCGGTACACCGGGGAGCTGTTTTTT. The chain has TRBV7-9 and TRBJ2-2; tentatively, D is TRBD2 (5 bases). Germline-derived CDR1 and CDR2 are SEHNR and FQNEAQ (reference sequence). V was trimmed by 5 bases and J by 3 bases, leaving 10 bases between them. The CDR3 loop spans 14 amino acids.